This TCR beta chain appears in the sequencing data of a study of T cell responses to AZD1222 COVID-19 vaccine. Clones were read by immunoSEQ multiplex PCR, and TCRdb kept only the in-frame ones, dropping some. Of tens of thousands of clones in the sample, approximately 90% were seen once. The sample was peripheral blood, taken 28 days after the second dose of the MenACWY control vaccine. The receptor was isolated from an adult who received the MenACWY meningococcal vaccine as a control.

The CDR3 nucleotides read TGTGCCAGCAGCCAAGATATCAGGGAGGGTCAGCCCCAGCATTTT. This sequence encodes CASSQDIREGQPQHF. The chain uses TRBV3-1 (or the pseudogene TRBV3-2) and TRBJ1-5, with a tentative D call TRBD1 (5 bases). V lost 0 bases and J lost 6, with 12 bases in between. The length of the CDR3 is 15 residues. Germline CDR1 and CDR2: LGHDT and YNNKEL (reference sequence).